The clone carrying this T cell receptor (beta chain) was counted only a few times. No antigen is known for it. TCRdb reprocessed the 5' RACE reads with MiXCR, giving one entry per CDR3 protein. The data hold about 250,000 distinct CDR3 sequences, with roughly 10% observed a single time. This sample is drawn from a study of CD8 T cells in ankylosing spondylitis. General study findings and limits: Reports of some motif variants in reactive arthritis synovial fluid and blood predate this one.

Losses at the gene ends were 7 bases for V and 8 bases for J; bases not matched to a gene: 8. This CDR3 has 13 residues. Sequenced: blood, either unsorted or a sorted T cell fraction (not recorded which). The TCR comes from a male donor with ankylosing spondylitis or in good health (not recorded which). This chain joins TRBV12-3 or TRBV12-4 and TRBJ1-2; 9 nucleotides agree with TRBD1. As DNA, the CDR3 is TGTGCCAGCAACCCGGGACAGGGACGGGGCTACACCTTC. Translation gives CASNPGQGRGYTF.